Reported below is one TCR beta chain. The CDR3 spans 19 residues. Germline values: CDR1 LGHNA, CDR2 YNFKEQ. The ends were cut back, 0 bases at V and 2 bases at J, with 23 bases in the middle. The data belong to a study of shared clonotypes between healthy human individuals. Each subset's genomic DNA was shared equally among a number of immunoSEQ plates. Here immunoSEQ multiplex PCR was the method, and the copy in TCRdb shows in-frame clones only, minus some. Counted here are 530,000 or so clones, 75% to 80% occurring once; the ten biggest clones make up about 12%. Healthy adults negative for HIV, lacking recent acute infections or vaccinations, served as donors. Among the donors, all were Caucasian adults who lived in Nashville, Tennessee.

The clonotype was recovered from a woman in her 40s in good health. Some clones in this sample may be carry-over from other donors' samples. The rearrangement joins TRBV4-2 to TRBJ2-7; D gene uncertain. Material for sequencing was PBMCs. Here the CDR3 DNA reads TGTGCCAGCAGCCAAGATTGGGCCGGCCGAACCCTCCGGGCCTACGAGCAGTACTTC. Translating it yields CASSQDWAGRTLRAYEQYF.